The clone carrying this TCR beta chain was recorded a few times. Its antigen remains unidentified. The record originates from a study of human thymus T cells. The study's findings and limits: What appeared biased in thymic and blood repertoires was the usage of V and J genes.

The V end lost 3 bases, the J end lost 3 bases, and 6 bases lay between the germline ends. CDR1 and CDR2 (germline): SGHRS, YFSETQ. This CDR3 region has 12 residues. Donor material was obtained from healthy Finnish infants undergoing corrective surgery for congenital heart defects. Only four of the eight donors provided an approximately 0.45-1 mL blood sample. All available leukocytes, rather than a set cell count, yielded the blood DNA. Some clones are missing from TCRdb's copy, which holds only in-frame ones; the method was immunoSEQ multiplex PCR. This sample carries under 70,000 clones, 85% to 95% of them seen once, and the ten largest clones take less than 7%.

The chain employs TRBV5-1 and TRBJ1-1; D not certain. The sample was blood. The TCR comes from a boy in the first two years of life with a congenital heart defect but otherwise immunologically healthy. CDR3 in DNA: TGCGCCAGCAGCTCTAAGGACACTGAAGCTTTCTTT. Protein product: CASSSKDTEAFF.